The clone carrying this T cell receptor (beta chain) was recorded many times. The sample belongs to a study of T cells in Graves' hyperthyroidism and ophthalmopathy. Duration under 3 months, a NOSPECS grade of at least 4, and a Clinical Activity Score of at least 3 characterized the ophthalmopathy patients. V lost 6 bases, J lost 6 bases, and 15 bases lay in between. The CDR3 totals 12 residues. Germline V lookup: CDR1 SQVTM, CDR2 ANQGSEA. From RNA transcripts, TCR beta CDR3 regions were amplified. With the HTBI primer set, the TCR CDR3 went through a first round of RT-PCR. MiXCR, run by TCRdb on the multiplex PCR reads, gives a single entry per CDR3 protein. Of approximately 410,000 distinct CDR3 sequences in the sample, about 14% were seen once.

The specimen sequenced was blood. This receptor was taken from a man aged 18 to 35 with Graves' ophthalmopathy. The rearrangement uses TRBV29-1 and TRBJ2-7; tentative D call: TRBD1 (7 bases). CDR3 nucleotides: TGCAGCGTAGACAGGGAGGCGGGCGAGCAGTACTTC. Residues: CSVDREAGEQYF.